This T cell receptor beta chain was identified during a study of early T cells in non-severe SARS-CoV-2 infection. The CDR3 runs to 15 residues. Trimming took off 2 bases at V and 1 base at J, with 11 bases between the two ends. CDR1 and CDR2 from the germline V gene are SEHNR and FQNEAQ (reference sequence). TCRdb recomputed calls from the 5' RACE reads with MiXCR, one row per CDR3 protein. The table includes tens of thousands of distinct CDR3 sequences, 10% to 15% detected once. This TCR came from an adult who was a healthcare worker with PCR-confirmed SARS-CoV-2 infection or an uninfected control (not recorded which). The chain is built from TRBV7-9 and TRBJ2-5, with unresolved D. Sequencing was done on a sample of whole blood. The DNA for the CDR3 is TGTGCCAGCAGCTTAAAATCGCGACCCCAAGAGACCCAGTACTTC. This translates into CASSLKSRPQETQYF.